The 3 T cell receptor beta chains listed next were all sequenced from one sample in a study of beta chain features in type 1 diabetes. Study-wide findings and caveats: Shortening that was moderate but significant affected the TCRB CDR3s of Type 1 diabetes patients in all four CD4+ subsets.

No antigens are known for them. Expressed TCRB transcripts got sequenced, as all isolated RNA was reverse transcribed. Using immunoSEQ multiplex PCR, the repertoire was profiled, and TCRdb retains in-frame clones only, with some absent. This repertoire shows 50,000 or so clones, approximately 44% found once; its top ten account for less than 0.15%. Sequencing was carried out using stem cell memory CD4+ T cells from blood. The source of these receptors is a man aged 25 to 40 with type 1 diabetes.

This clone was seen a handful of times. The rearrangement joins TRBV5-1 to TRBJ1-1; D is uncertain. Germline V gene lookup returns CDR1 SGHRS and CDR2 YFSETQ. The V end lost 4 bases, the J end lost 4 bases, and 14 bases lay between the germline ends. There are 14 residues in the CDR3. CDR3 in DNA: TGCGCCAGCAGCGGTCAATCCACGGTCACTGAAGCTTTCTTT. Translated, it gives CASSGQSTVTEAFF. Combining the CDR3 with reference TRBV5-1 and TRBJ1-1 gives the whole variable domain KAGVTQTPRYLIKTRGQQVTLSCSPISGHRSVSWYQQTPGQGLQFLFEYFSETQRNKGNFPGRFSGRQFSNSRSEMNVSTLELGDSALYLCASSGQSTVTEAFFGQGTRLTVV.

The chain couples TRBV7-9 to TRBJ1-1; D remains unclear. The CDR3 covers 14 residues. Trimming removed 5 bases from V and 2 bases from J, with 12 bases in between. Per the germline V gene, CDR1 is SEHNR and CDR2 is FQNEAQ (reference sequence). Written as DNA, the CDR3 is TGTGCCAGCAGCGCCGACTCGGGAAACACTGAAGCTTTCTTT. Translating it yields CASSADSGNTEAFF.

J is TRBJ2-7 and V is TRBV6-6; 7 bases are a match to TRBD1. The germline gives CDR1 MNHNY, CDR2 SVGAGI (reference sequence). V was clipped by 5 bases and J by 3 bases; unmatched bases: 7. There are 14 residues in the CDR3. The CDR3 region is CASSRQGPNYEQYF. The CDR3 bases are TGTGCCAGCAGTAGACAGGGCCCCAACTACGAGCAGTACTTC.